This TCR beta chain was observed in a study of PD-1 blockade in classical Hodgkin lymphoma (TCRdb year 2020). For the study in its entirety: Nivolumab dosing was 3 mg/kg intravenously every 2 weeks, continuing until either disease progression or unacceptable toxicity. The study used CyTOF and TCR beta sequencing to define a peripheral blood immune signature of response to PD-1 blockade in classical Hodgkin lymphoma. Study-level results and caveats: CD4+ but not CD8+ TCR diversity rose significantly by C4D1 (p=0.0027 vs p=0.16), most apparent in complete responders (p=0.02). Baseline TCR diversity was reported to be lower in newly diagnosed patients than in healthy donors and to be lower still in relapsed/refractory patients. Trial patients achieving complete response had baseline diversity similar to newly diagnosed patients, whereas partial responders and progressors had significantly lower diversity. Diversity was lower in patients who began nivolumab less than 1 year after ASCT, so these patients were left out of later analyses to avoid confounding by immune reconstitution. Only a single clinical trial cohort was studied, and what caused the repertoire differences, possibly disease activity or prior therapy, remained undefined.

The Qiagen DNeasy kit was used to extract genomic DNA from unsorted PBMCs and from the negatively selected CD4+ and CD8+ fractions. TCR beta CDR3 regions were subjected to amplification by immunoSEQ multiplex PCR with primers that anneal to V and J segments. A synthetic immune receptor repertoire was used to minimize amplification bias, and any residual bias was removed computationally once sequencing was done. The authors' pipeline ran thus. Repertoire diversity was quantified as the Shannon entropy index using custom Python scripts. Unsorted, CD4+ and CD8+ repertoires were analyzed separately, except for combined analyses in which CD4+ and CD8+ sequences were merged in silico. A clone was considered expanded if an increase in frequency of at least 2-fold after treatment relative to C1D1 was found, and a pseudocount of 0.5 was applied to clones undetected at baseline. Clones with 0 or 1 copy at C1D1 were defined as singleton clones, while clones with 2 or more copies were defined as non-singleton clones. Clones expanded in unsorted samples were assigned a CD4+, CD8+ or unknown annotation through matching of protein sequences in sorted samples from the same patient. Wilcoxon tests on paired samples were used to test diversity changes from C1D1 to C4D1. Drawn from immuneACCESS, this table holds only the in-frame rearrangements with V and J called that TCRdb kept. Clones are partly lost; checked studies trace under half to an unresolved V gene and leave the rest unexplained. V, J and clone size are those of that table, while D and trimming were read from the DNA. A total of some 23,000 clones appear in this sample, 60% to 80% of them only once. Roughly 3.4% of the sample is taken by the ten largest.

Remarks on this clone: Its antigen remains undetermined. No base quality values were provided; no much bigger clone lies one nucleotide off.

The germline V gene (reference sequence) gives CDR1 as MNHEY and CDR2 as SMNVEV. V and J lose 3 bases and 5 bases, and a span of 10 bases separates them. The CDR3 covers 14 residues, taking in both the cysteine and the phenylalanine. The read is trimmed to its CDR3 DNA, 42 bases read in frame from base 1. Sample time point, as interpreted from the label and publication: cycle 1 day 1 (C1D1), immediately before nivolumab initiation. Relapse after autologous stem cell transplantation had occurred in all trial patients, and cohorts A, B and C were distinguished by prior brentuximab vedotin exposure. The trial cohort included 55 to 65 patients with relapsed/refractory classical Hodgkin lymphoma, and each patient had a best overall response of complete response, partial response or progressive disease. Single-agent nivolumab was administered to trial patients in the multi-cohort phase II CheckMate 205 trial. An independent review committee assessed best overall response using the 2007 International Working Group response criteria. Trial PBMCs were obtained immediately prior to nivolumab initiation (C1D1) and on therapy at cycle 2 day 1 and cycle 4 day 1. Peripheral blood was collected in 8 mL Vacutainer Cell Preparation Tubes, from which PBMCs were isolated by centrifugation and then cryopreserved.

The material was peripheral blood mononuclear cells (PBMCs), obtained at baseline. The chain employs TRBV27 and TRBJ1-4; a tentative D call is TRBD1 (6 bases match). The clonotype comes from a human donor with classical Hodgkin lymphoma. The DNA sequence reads TGTGCCAGCAGTTTCTCTCAGGGGAATGAAAAACTGTTTTTT. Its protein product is CASSFSQGNEKLFF.